These 25 T cell receptor beta chains came from one sample sequenced in a study of shared clonotypes between healthy human individuals (dated by TCRdb to 2018 to 2020). The library was built by means of the immunoSEQ multiplex PCR assay. Here the immuneACCESS table is served through TCRdb, limited to in-frame sequences with V and J called. Missing clones are a known gap in these copies; in checked studies unresolved V genes cover under half, and the rest lacks a known reason. The sample has roughly 1,500,000 clones on record, 98% of them singletons. The ten top clones hold roughly 0.45% of the sample. The sample was naive CD4+ T cells sorted from blood. The cell subset or site tag for this specimen amounts to: CD45RA+ positively selected. Receptors were obtained from a young man in good health.

This chain connects TRBV4-1 to TRBJ2-5; a weak D match, TRBD1 (7 bases). Germline CDR1 and CDR2: MGHRA and YSYEKL. CDR3 length: 16 amino acids. Trimming removed 2 bases from V and 9 bases from J, with 22 bases in between. This CDR3 reads CASSQQGGAARWAQYF. CDR3 nucleotide sequence: TGCGCCAGCAGCCAACAGGGGGGAGCGGCCAGGTGGGCCCAGTACTTC.

The chain has TRBV9 and TRBJ2-3, with a possible D match to TRBD1 (6 bases). This CDR3 spans 13 amino acids. Germline V gives CDR1 SGDLS, CDR2 YYNGEE. Trimming shortened V by 0 bases and J by 9 bases, and 11 bases separated the two germline ends. CDR3 residues: CASSVVQGQTQYF. CDR3 bases: TGTGCCAGCAGCGTAGTGCAGGGGCAGACGCAGTATTTT. Looking up the rest from reference TRBV9 and TRBJ2-3 gives the full variable domain: DSGVTQTPKHLITATGQRVTLRCSPRSGDLSVYWYQQSLDQGLQFLIQYYNGEERAKGNILERFSAQQFPDLHSELNLSSLELGDSALYFCASSVVQGQTQYFGPGTRLTVL.

In its sample, this clone was seen once. The sample carries other DNA sequences with the same CDR3. V is TRBV2 and J is TRBJ2-2; D uncertain. V lost 4 bases and J lost 2, with 8 bases in between. The CDR3 covers 14 residues. CDR1 SNHLY and CDR2 FYNNEI come from the germline V gene. The CDR3 DNA is TGTGCCAGCAGTGGCCGGCTTAACACCGGGGAGCTGTTTTTT. Translated, it gives CASSGRLNTGELFF.

The CDR3 bases are TGTGCCAGCGAATTTTCTCCAGGGCTAACAGATACGCAGTATTTT. It is translated as CASEFSPGLTDTQYF. The chain links TRBV11-2 to TRBJ2-3, with a weak D call TRBD1 (5 bases). Looked up from germline, CDR1 is SGHAT and CDR2 is FQNNGV. This CDR3 region has 15 residues. V was cut by 8 bases and J by 3 bases, with 18 bases left in between.

The rearrangement links TRBV28 to TRBJ2-1; TRBD2 agrees at 9 bases. Germline values: CDR1 MDHEN, CDR2 SYDVKM. The CDR3 spans 12 residues. Trimming took 1 base from V and 12 from J; bases not matched to a gene: 1. The chain's CDR3 is CASSLLAGVQFF. In DNA form, the CDR3 reads TGTGCCAGCAGTTTATTAGCGGGAGTGCAGTTCTTC.

This sequence joins TRBV6-6 and TRBJ2-7; unclear D gene. Between the trimmed V and J ends, which lost 4 bases and 1 base, there was a span of 11 bases. This CDR3 has 14 amino acids. Germline V CDR1 and CDR2: MNHNY, SVGAGI (reference sequence). In DNA, the CDR3 is TGTGCCAGCAGTTCCAGCCTGATATCCTACGAGCAGTACTTC. Encoded protein: CASSSSLISYEQYF.

The V call is TRBV5-4, the J call TRBJ2-3; D not certain. V lost 0 bases and J 5 bases, leaving 4 bases between the germline ends. This CDR3 region has 12 residues. Germline-derived CDR1 and CDR2 are SGHNT and YYREEE (reference sequence). As DNA, the CDR3 is TGTGCCAGCAGCTTGGAAGGAGATACGCAGTATTTT. It codes for CASSLEGDTQYF.

V usage is TRBV9 and J usage is TRBJ2-7; 11 nucleotides align to TRBD2. Germline CDR1 is SGDLS and CDR2 is YYNGEE. This CDR3 spans 14 amino acids. J lost 6 bases, V lost 0 bases, and 2 bases had no gene match. CDR3 in DNA: TGTGCCAGCAGCGTAGGACTAGCGGGATTCGAGCAGTACTTC. This translates into CASSVGLAGFEQYF. Together with reference TRBV9 and TRBJ2-7, the CDR3 gives the full variable domain: DSGVTQTPKHLITATGQRVTLRCSPRSGDLSVYWYQQSLDQGLQFLIQYYNGEERAKGNILERFSAQQFPDLHSELNLSSLELGDSALYFCASSVGLAGFEQYFGPGTRLTVT.

This clone came up once. The chain has TRBV7-9 and TRBJ1-1; D is unclear. In germline, CDR1 is SEHNR, CDR2 FQNEAQ (reference sequence). The CDR3 is 14 residues long. Trimming pared 3 bases from V and 3 bases from J, leaving 11 bases between. This chain's CDR3 is CASSFVQEYTEAFF. CDR3 nucleotides: TGTGCCAGCAGCTTTGTCCAGGAGTACACTGAAGCTTTCTTT.

The chain carries TRBV6-5 and TRBJ1-1, with 7 bases aligning to TRBD1. The CDR3 is made up of 14 amino acids. V lost 4 bases, J lost 1 base, and 3 bases stayed unmatched. The germline V gene encodes CDR1 MNHEY and CDR2 SVGAGI. Here the CDR3 DNA reads TGTGCCAGCAGTTTAACAGGGGAGAACACTGAAGCTTTCTTT. Protein sequence: CASSLTGENTEAFF.

CDR3 DNA sequence: TGTGCCAGCAGTGAGGCCCGGCGGACAGATACGCAGTATTTT. Its translation: CASSEARRTDTQYF. The rearrangement links TRBV2 to TRBJ2-3; no clear D gene. The CDR3 totals 14 residues. V shed 3 bases and J shed 3 bases, with 10 bases lying between them. The germline CDR1 and CDR2 sequences are SNHLY and FYNNEI.

On this clone: Other DNA sequences in the same sample also yield this CDR3. The chain uses TRBV18 and TRBJ2-7; 7 nucleotides match TRBD1. Germline assignment: CDR1 KGHSH and CDR2 LQKENI. The CDR3 covers 12 residues. The ends lost 6 bases at V and 2 bases at J; junction bases unmatched: 1. CDR3 DNA sequence: TGTGCCAGCTCCGACAGGGCCTACGAGCAGTACTTC. Residues: CASSDRAYEQYF.

This chain links TRBV18 with TRBJ2-7; 9 bases fit TRBD2. After removal of 3 bases from V and 3 bases from J, the junction contained 12 bases not matched to a gene. Per the germline V gene, CDR1 is KGHSH and CDR2 is LQKENI. This CDR3 spans 17 amino acids. CDR3 in amino acids: CASSPRAHSGRGYEQYF. The CDR3, as DNA: TGTGCCAGCTCACCCCGAGCCCATAGCGGGAGAGGCTACGAGCAGTACTTC.

This chain uses TRBV5-1 with TRBJ1-1, with 9 bases aligning to TRBD1. Germline-derived CDR1 and CDR2 are SGHRS and YFSETQ. Losses at the gene ends were 4 bases for V and 11 bases for J; bases not matched to a gene: 15. This CDR3 has 15 amino acids. CDR3 DNA sequence: TGCGCCAGCAGCGGAACGGACAGGGGTCCCGTACGGGCTTTCTTT. Amino acids: CASSGTDRGPVRAFF.

The chain has TRBV18 and TRBJ2-7; tentatively, D is TRBD2 (6 bases). This CDR3 spans 13 amino acids. CDR1 is KGHSH, CDR2 LQKENI, per germline. Trimming took 3 bases from V and 5 from J, leaving 11 bases between them. CDR3 in DNA: TGTGCCAGCTCACCCTTGCGGGACCACGAGCAGTACTTC. It translates to CASSPLRDHEQYF.

This chain joins TRBV2 and TRBJ2-4; D is possibly TRBD1 (5 bases). V shed 7 bases and J shed 4 bases, with 11 bases lying between them. The CDR3 sequence is 13 residues long. Germline CDR1 reads SNHLY; CDR2 reads FYNNEI. The CDR3 bases are TGTGCCAGCACCGTTGACAGAAAAAACATTCAGTACTTC. This codes for CASTVDRKNIQYF.

V is TRBV21-1 and J is TRBJ2-2; the table's D call TRBD1 went unverified against the DNA. TRBV21-1 is noted as a pseudogene. CDR3 length: 16 residues. The CDR3 here is CASSKGLAGGTGELFF. CDR3 nucleotides: TGTGCCAGCAGCAAAGGTCTGGCAGGGGGGACCGGGGAGCTGTTTTTT.

In regard to this clone: The same CDR3 also results from other DNA sequences found in this sample. V gene TRBV14 combines with J gene TRBJ1-1; D is undetermined. There are 15 residues in the CDR3. Germline CDR1 and CDR2: SGHDN and FVKESK. V lost 4 bases to trimming and J lost 0 bases, with 12 bases between them. CDR3 sequence (DNA): TGTGCCAGCAGCCTCCGGACCGGGATGAACACTGAAGCTTTCTTT. It is translated as CASSLRTGMNTEAFF. Together with reference TRBV14 and TRBJ1-1, the CDR3 gives the full variable domain: EAGVTQFPSHSVIEKGQTVTLRCDPISGHDNLYWYRRVMGKEIKFLLHFVKESKQDESGMPNNRFLAERTGGTYSTLKVQPAELEDSGVYFCASSLRTGMNTEAFFGQGTRLTVV.

V is TRBV18 and J is TRBJ1-1; D is uncertain. Germline V lookup: CDR1 KGHSH, CDR2 LQKENI. This CDR3 is 13 amino acids long. V dropped 4 bases and J dropped 1 base, with 7 bases sitting between them. CDR3 region: CASSLKQNTEAFF. The DNA of the CDR3 is TGTGCCAGCTCACTTAAACAGAACACTGAAGCTTTCTTT.

The rearrangement links TRBV6-6 to TRBJ1-1; D not resolved. This CDR3 region has 13 residues. In germline, CDR1 is MNHNY, CDR2 SVGAGI (reference sequence). Trimming stripped 2 bases from V and 6 bases from J, with 10 bases between. The CDR3 DNA reads as TGTGCCAGCAGTTACAGGGATGCGGCTGAAGCTTTCTTT. Protein product: CASSYRDAAEAFF.

The genes are TRBV11-3 and TRBJ1-1; D gene unclear. From germline, CDR1 is SGHNT and CDR2 YENEEA. This CDR3 comprises 14 residues. The V gene lost 1 base and the J gene lost 1 base, with 7 bases spanning the gap. The CDR3 reads CASSLGGSNTEAFF. CDR3 bases: TGTGCCAGCAGCTTAGGCGGGTCGAACACTGAAGCTTTCTTT.

The chain links TRBV5-6 to TRBJ2-1; a possible D gene is TRBD1 (5 bases). V shed 4 bases and J shed 5 bases, with 19 bases lying between them. There are 16 residues in the CDR3. CDR1 and CDR2 from the germline V gene are SGHDT and YYEEEE. The CDR3 sequence is CASSPGYDSSDNEQFF. DNA for the CDR3: TGTGCCAGCAGCCCCGGTTATGACAGCAGCGACAATGAGCAGTTCTTC.

The CDR3, as DNA: TGTGCCAGCAGCGATAGGACAGGGGGTTTTTTTGAGCAGTTCTTC. It yields the protein CASSDRTGGFFEQFF. The chain links TRBV14 to TRBJ2-1; TRBD1 matches at 10 bases. This CDR3 has 15 residues. Germline V lookup: CDR1 SGHDN, CDR2 FVKESK. The V and J ends lost 5 bases and 9 bases, in that order; junction bases with no gene match: 10.

As regards this clone: Other DNA sequences in the sample encode the same CDR3. The V gene is TRBV10-3, the J gene TRBJ1-1; D may be TRBD1 (5 bases). Germline assignment: CDR1 ENHRY and CDR2 SYGVKD. V was shortened by 4 bases and J by 0 bases, with 9 bases between the two germline ends. The CDR3 loop spans 14 amino acids. The CDR3 nucleotides are TGTGCCATCAGTGGGGGACGGATGAACACTGAAGCTTTCTTT. It is translated as CAISGGRMNTEAFF.

The rearrangement uses TRBV5-1 and TRBJ1-5; 7 bases match TRBD1. Germline CDR1 SGHRS, CDR2 YFSETQ. The CDR3 consists of 15 residues. The trim removed 4 bases at V and 3 bases at J, leaving 7 bases unmatched. This CDR3 reads CASSTGQGDNQPQHF. Written as DNA, the CDR3 is TGCGCCAGCAGCACCGGGCAGGGGGACAATCAGCCCCAGCATTTT. The variable domain in full, completed from reference TRBV5-1 and TRBJ1-5, reads KAGVTQTPRYLIKTRGQQVTLSCSPISGHRSVSWYQQTPGQGLQFLFEYFSETQRNKGNFPGRFSGRQFSNSRSEMNVSTLELGDSALYLCASSTGQGDNQPQHFGDGTRLSIL.